This TCR beta chain was sequenced in a study of CD8+CD57+ T cells in acquired aplastic anemia. The overall study: Quantities of DNA derived from sorted CD4+ and CD8+ cells averaged approximately 3 ug. Reads per healthy sample averaged approximately 10 million (CD4+) and approximately 12 million (CD8+).

The CDR3 runs to 12 residues. V shed 5 bases and J 5 bases; nucleotides not matched to a gene: 3. CDR1 is ENHRY, CDR2 SYGVKD, per germline. The use of genomic DNA as template underpinned the TCR beta VDJ and CDR3 profiling. Via MiXCR, TCRdb re-called the reads, giving one row per CDR3 protein. The profile covers around 200,000 distinct CDR3 sequences, with around 60% appearing a single time and 25% to 30% taken by the ten largest. Points on this clonotype: Its antigen is not identified.

Findings and caveats of the study: Sharing between patients and controls was observed for twenty-nine CD8+ CDR3 sequences.

The TCR comes from a human donor in good health. The chain carries TRBV10-3 and TRBJ2-7; TRBD2 agrees at 7 bases. Sequenced material: sorted CD4+, CD8+, or CD8+CD57+ T cells (not recorded which) from PBMCs. Written as DNA, the CDR3 is TGTGCCATCAGTAGCGGGGTAGACGAGCAGTACTTC. As protein: CAISSGVDEQYF.